This T cell receptor beta chain was profiled in a study of T-cell reconstitution after alpha-beta-depleted transplantation in children. Turning to this clonotype: The antigen remains unidentified.

It was with unique molecular identifiers that the TCRbeta library was prepared. TCRdb independently ran MiXCR on the PCR reads; one entry per CDR3 protein. The profile shows some 550,000 distinct CDR3 sequences, about 21% of them singletons. Germline CDR1 MGHDK, CDR2 SYGVNS. The CDR3 covers 16 residues. Trimming removed 8 bases from V and 2 bases from J; junction bases left unmatched: 10. Study conclusions and caveats: Several hundred rapidly expanded clones from non-depleted graft cells reportedly supplied alpha-beta T cells about two months post-transplant. It was surviving recipient T cells and thymic progenitors that gave some patients high TCRbeta diversity at day 60. T-cell counts and diversity at one year post-transplant came mainly from newly produced T cells.

This specimen was PBMCs, mostly from graft donor cells, taken 360 days after TCRalphabeta/CD19-depleted stem cell transplant. The sequence came from a boy in the first two years of life who had a stem cell transplant for acute myeloid leukemia, so the T cells may come from the graft donor. This chain connects TRBV25-1 to TRBJ1-5; the match to TRBD1 covers 9 bases. The CDR3 nucleotides read TGTGCCAGCTCCCCTACAGGGGGCGTAGGCAATCAGCCCCAGCATTTT. As protein: CASSPTGGVGNQPQHF.